This record concerns one TCR beta chain sequence. Unique molecular identifiers were built into the TCRbeta library. Using its own MiXCR run on the PCR reads, TCRdb lists one record per CDR3 protein. The sample consists of 490,000 or so distinct CDR3 sequences, under 15% of them appearing once. These data come from a study of T-cell reconstitution after alpha-beta-depleted transplantation in children. Sequencing was performed on PBMCs from the stem cell graft donor, taken from the stem cell graft. The origin of this receptor is a human donor who donated a stem cell graft to a child with combined immunodeficiency.

CDR3 loop: CATRPGLPSHEQFF. For the CDR3, the DNA is TGTGCCACCAGACCGGGACTACCAAGCCATGAGCAGTTCTTC. The genes are TRBV24-1 and TRBJ2-1; 7 nucleotides align to TRBD2. The length of the CDR3 is 14 residues. V lost 7 bases, J lost 8 bases, and 10 bases stayed unmatched. Looked up from germline, CDR1 is KGHDR and CDR2 is SFDVKD.